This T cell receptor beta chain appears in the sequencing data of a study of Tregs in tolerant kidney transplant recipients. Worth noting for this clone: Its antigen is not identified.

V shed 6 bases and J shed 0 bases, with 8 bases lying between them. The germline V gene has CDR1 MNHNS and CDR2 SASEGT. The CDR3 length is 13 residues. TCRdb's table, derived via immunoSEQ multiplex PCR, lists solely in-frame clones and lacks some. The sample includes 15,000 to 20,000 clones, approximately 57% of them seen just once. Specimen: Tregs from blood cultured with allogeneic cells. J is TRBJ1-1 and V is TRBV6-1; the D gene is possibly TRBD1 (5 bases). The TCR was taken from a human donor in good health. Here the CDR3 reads CASSGTVNTEAFF. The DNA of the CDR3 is TGTGCCAGCAGCGGGACTGTGAACACTGAAGCTTTCTTT.